This TCR beta chain was observed in a study of response to subunit inactivated influenza vaccine. From the RT-PCR reads, TCRdb called clonotypes with MiXCR, one entry per CDR3 protein. The top ten hold roughly a tenth of the sample, which has a few hundred thousand distinct CDR3 sequences, about a fifth seen once. Trimming removed 5 bases at V and 7 bases at J, with 30 bases between. The CDR3 loop spans 18 amino acids. Germline V CDR1 and CDR2: SGHAT, FQNNGV. Study conclusions and caveats: The authors put forward the suggestion that each seasonal influenza vaccination may bring in only a limited number of new T cells.

With regard to this clonotype: Antigen: not known.

The receptor's source is a man aged 50 to 69 who received an inactivated influenza vaccine. The chain links TRBV11-2 to TRBJ2-7; perhaps TRBD1 as D (5 bases). Sequencing was performed on PBMCs from blood, taken around 22 months after vaccination. CDR3 region: CASSPDSMTFRGSWEQYF. The CDR3 coding sequence is TGTGCCAGCAGCCCCGACAGCATGACTTTCCGTGGGTCGTGGGAGCAGTACTTC.